The following is a T cell receptor (beta chain) sequence with its context. Antigen: not known. The data were obtained in a study of cytomegalovirus exposure and HLA in healthy donors. Study results and caveats: When presence/absence was analysed, sequencing depth was taken to be roughly uniform across donors.

The CDR3 length is 13 residues. Germline CDR1 MNHNY, CDR2 SVGAGI (reference sequence). The V end was cut by 7 bases, the J end by 5 bases, with 14 bases between. The PCR contained 60 Vbeta and 13 Jbeta primers. TCRdb keeps only in-frame clones here, not all; method: immunoSEQ multiplex PCR. The sample consists of some 71,000 clones, about two thirds of them appearing once. V usage is TRBV6-6 and J usage is TRBJ1-1; D is perhaps TRBD1 (5 bases). Specimen: PBMCs. This sequence originates from a woman between 45 and 60 years old in good health and CMV-seropositive. This chain's CDR3 is CASTQVGGTEAFF. The CDR3 coding sequence is TGTGCCAGCACCCAGGTGGGGGGAACTGAAGCTTTCTTT.